A single T cell receptor beta chain is shown here with its context. The sample belongs to a study of control samples from healthy donors and cancer patients. Germline-derived CDR1 and CDR2 are LNHDA and SQIVND (reference sequence). This CDR3 is 14 amino acids long. V was clipped by 6 bases and J by 3 bases; unmatched bases: 5. Clones were read by immunoSEQ multiplex PCR, and TCRdb kept only the in-frame ones, dropping some. The table has over 200,000 clones, around 80% seen once. The clonotype comes from a woman aged 55-70 years with lung cancer. The sequencing sample was made of PBMCs. The V gene is TRBV19, the J gene TRBJ1-2; 9 nucleotides line up with TRBD1. The CDR3 DNA reads as TGTGCCAGTAGGGACCGACAGGGGGACTATGGCTACACCTTC. Its translation: CASRDRQGDYGYTF.